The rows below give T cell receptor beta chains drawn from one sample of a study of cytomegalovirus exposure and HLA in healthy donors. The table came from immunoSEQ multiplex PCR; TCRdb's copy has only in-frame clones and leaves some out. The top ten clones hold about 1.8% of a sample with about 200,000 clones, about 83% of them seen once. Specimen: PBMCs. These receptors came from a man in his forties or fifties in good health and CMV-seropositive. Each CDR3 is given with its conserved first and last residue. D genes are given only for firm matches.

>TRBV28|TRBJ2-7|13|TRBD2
CASKVAGVHEQYF
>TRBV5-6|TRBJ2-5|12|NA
CASSETSEEQYF
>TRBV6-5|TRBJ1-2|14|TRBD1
CASKDREMRGGYTF
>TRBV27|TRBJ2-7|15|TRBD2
CASSPTGGSSYEQYF
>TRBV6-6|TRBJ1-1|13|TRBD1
CASSRQGNNEAFF
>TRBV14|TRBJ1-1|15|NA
CASSQINSLHTEAFF
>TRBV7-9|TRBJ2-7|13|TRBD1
CASSRGQGYEQYF
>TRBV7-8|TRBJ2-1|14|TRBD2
CASSLEVGRNEQFF
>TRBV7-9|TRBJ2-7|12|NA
CASSRGSYEQYF
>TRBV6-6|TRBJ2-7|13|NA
CASSYPGVDEQYF
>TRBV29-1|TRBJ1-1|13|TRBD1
CSGDRGENTEAFF
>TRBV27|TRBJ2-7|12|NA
CASSSLSYEQYF
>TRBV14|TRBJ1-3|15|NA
CASSQVGGFGNTIYF
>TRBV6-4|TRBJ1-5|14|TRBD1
CASSDTGAGQPQHF
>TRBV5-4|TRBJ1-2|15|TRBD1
CASSLALGQGEGYTF
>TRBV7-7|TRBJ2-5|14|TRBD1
CASSSGQDGETQYF
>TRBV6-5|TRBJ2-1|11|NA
CASRGYNEQFF
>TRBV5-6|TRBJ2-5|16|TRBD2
CASNPLAGVDQETQYF
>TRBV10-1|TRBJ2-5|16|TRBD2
CASSEETSGRRETQYF
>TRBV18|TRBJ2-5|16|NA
CASSPLVTSESETQYF
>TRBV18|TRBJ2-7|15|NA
CASSQPRQGAGEQYF
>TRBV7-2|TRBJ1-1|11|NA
CASRLGIEAFF
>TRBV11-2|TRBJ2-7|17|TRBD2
CASSYPGERETSYEQYF
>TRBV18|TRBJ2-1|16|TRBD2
CASSPLTLAGGGEQFF
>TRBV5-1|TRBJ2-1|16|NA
CASSPQERPSYNEQFF
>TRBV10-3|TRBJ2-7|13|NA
CAISGAGIYEQYF
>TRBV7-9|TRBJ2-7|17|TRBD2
CASSSTLLAKSSYEQYF